These 15 T cell receptor beta chains originate from one sample sequenced in a study of blood T cells in healthy people across ages. Primed by a sample-barcoded 5' primer and a J-beta primer mix, a second PCR proceeded for 7 to 11 cycles. One entry per CDR3 protein results from TCRdb running MiXCR on the 5' RACE reads. The data contain some 640,000 distinct CDR3 sequences, roughly 30% of them singletons. Sequencing was performed on blood. These receptors all stem from a woman older than 75 in good health.

This clonotype was picked up many times. CDR3 sequence (DNA): TGTGCCAGCAGTTACTGGGGCGCCCGGGAGACCCAGTACTTC. Protein product: CASSYWGARETQYF. V is TRBV6-2 or TRBV6-3 and J is TRBJ2-5, with D perhaps matching TRBD1 (5 bases). There are 14 residues in the CDR3. Germline CDR1 reads MNHEY; CDR2 reads SVGEGT. Deletions cut 1 base from V and 5 bases from J, with 11 bases between.

This clonotype was seen many times. The chain is built from TRBV6-5 and TRBJ2-6, with D possibly TRBD2 on 6 matching bases. V was shortened by 6 bases and J by 0 bases, with 18 bases between the two germline ends. The CDR3 is 18 amino acids. Germline V gene lookup returns CDR1 MNHEY and CDR2 SVGAGI. CDR3 in amino acids: CASRRSGTANSGANVLTF. CDR3 in DNA: TGTGCCAGCAGGCGCTCCGGGACTGCAAACTCTGGGGCCAACGTCCTGACTTTC.

As for this clonotype: One end of the junction is discordant with germline, which a read error may explain. The chain couples TRBV9 to TRBJ2-3; D not certain. The germline V gene encodes CDR1 SGDLS and CDR2 YYNGEE. The CDR3 runs to 15 residues. Written as DNA, the CDR3 is TGTGCCAGCAGCGTACAGAGAATTAGCACAGATACGCAGGATTTT. Translated: CASSVQRISTDTQDF.

The gene calls are TRBV30 and TRBJ2-1; tentative D call: TRBD2 (7 bases). The germline V gene has CDR1 GTSNPN and CDR2 SVGIG (reference sequence). This CDR3 has 14 amino acids. The V and J ends lost 4 bases and 10 bases respectively, with 20 bases between them. DNA of the CDR3: TGTGCCTGGATTGGGGGGGGCCCCCGGAGAGAGCAGTTCTTC. Translated: CAWIGGGPRREQFF.

V usage is TRBV5-4 and J usage is TRBJ1-1, with D perhaps matching TRBD1 (5 bases). Trimming took 4 bases from V and 9 from J, leaving 22 bases between them. Germline assignment: CDR1 SGHNT and CDR2 YYREEE (reference sequence). The CDR3 runs 15 residues. CDR3 DNA sequence: TGTGCCAGCAGCGGAAACCAGGGCAGAGACCTTCAAGCTTTCTTT. Translated: CASSGNQGRDLQAFF.

This chain uses TRBV6-2 or TRBV6-3 with TRBJ2-3; tentatively, D is TRBD2 (6 bases). The CDR3 spans 14 residues. Looked up from germline, CDR1 is MNHEY and CDR2 is SVGEGT. V shed 6 bases and J shed 6 bases, with 16 bases lying between them. CDR3 amino acids: CASRRGGVRDTQYF. The CDR3 region has the DNA TGTGCCAGCAGGCGAGGCGGGGTCAGGGATACGCAGTATTTT.

This clonotype was detected ten times or more. The chain employs TRBV15 and TRBJ1-1; a possible D gene is TRBD1 (6 bases). V was shortened by 0 bases and J by 4 bases, with 15 bases between the two germline ends. The CDR3 is made up of 16 amino acids. Germline values: CDR1 LNHNV, CDR2 YYDKDF (reference sequence). In nucleotides, the CDR3 is TGTGCCACCAGCAGAGATAACAGGGCTTTGGGCACTGAAGCTTTCTTT. This sequence encodes CATSRDNRALGTEAFF.

Many counts were recorded for this clonotype. A single base separates this from a much larger clone, so it may be a read error. The genes are TRBV7-2 and TRBJ2-7; D ambiguous. Germline V gene lookup returns CDR1 SGHTA and CDR2 FQGNSA. The CDR3 totals 12 residues. Trimming took 4 bases from V and 7 from J, leaving 11 bases between them. The CDR3 DNA reads as TGTGCCAGCAGCTCCCTATTCTATGAGCAGTACTTC. This codes for CASSSLFYEQYF.

As to this clonotype: A much larger clone sits a single nucleotide away, making a read error possible. The rearrangement joins TRBV4-2 to TRBJ2-5, with 11 nucleotides matching TRBD2. Germline V lookup: CDR1 LGHNA, CDR2 YNFKEQ. The CDR3 loop spans 18 amino acids. With 7 bases clipped from V and 11 bases from J, the junction kept 24 bases outside the gene matches. The CDR3 reads CASNPQTSGDSSYNEQYF. The CDR3 nucleotides read TGTGCCAGCAACCCCCAGACTAGCGGGGATAGCTCCTACAATGAGCAGTACTTC.

Points on this clonotype: A much larger clone lies one base from this, so it may be a read error. The chain recombines TRBV5-1 with TRBJ1-1, with TRBD1 as a possible D gene (6 bases). The CDR3 consists of 15 residues. CDR1 is SGHRS and CDR2 is YFSETQ in the germline V gene. Here the CDR3 DNA reads TGCGTCAGCAGCTTGTGGGGGGCCCCGGGGGCTGAAGCTTTCTTT. The encoded protein is CVSSLWGAPGAEAFF.

The genes are TRBV29-1 and TRBJ2-7; 7 nucleotides align to TRBD2. Trimming removed 3 bases from V and 4 bases from J; junction bases left unmatched: 6. Germline V lookup: CDR1 SQVTM, CDR2 ANQGSEA. CDR3 length equals 13 residues. The chain's CDR3 is CSVDKGGSYEQYF. CDR3 coding DNA: TGCAGCGTTGATAAGGGAGGGAGTTACGAGCAGTACTTC.

This clonotype was seen at least ten times. The V and J genes are TRBV7-2 and TRBJ2-1; 8 nucleotides agree with TRBD2. The CDR3 extends over 16 amino acids. V lost 1 base to trimming and J lost 4 bases; unmatched junction nucleotides: 6. CDR1 is SGHTA and CDR2 is FQGNSA in the germline V gene. CDR3 bases: TGTGCCAGCAGCTTAGGGGTAGCGGGGCGTTACAATGAGCAGTTCTTC. It specifies CASSLGVAGRYNEQFF.

The sample holds many counts of this clonotype. The chain carries TRBV29-1 and TRBJ2-7; 8 positions agree with TRBD2. V shed 6 bases and J 3 bases; nucleotides not matched to a gene: 4. Germline CDR1 and CDR2: SQVTM and ANQGSEA. The CDR3 covers 12 residues. The CDR3 DNA follows: TGCAGCGTGCGTCGGGGGGGCTACGAGCAGTACTTC. Translated: CSVRRGGYEQYF.

At least ten counts were recorded for this clonotype. This chain links TRBV5-1 with TRBJ2-3; 11 bases align to TRBD2. The germline gives CDR1 SGHRS, CDR2 YFSETQ. This CDR3 is 16 amino acids long. The V and J ends lost 3 bases and 6 bases, in that order; junction bases with no gene match: 9. This CDR3 reads CASSWATSGVFDTQYF. The CDR3 DNA is TGCGCCAGCAGCTGGGCGACTAGCGGGGTTTTTGATACGCAGTATTTT.

This clonotype appeared many times. The chain recombines TRBV5-1 with TRBJ1-1, with no clear D. CDR3 size: 12 residues. CDR1 and CDR2 from the germline V gene are SGHRS and YFSETQ. The germline V and J ends were trimmed by 5 bases and 2 bases, with 7 bases remaining between them. The CDR3 nucleotides read TGCGCCAGCAGAGAGAAAAACACTGAAGCTTTCTTT. This sequence encodes CASREKNTEAFF.